The sequence of this T cell receptor (beta chain) was determined in a study of cytomegalovirus exposure and HLA in healthy donors. Points from the study as a whole: Most TCR beta V segments were productive about 90% or about 30% of the time in an earlier analysis.

There are 16 residues in the CDR3. The trim removed 1 base at V and 6 bases at J, leaving 7 bases unmatched. The germline V gene encodes CDR1 LGHNA and CDR2 YNFKEQ. Worth noting for this clone: The antigen is unknown.

The study ran its PCR with 60 Vbeta and 13 Jbeta primers. Sequencing was performed with immunoSEQ multiplex PCR; in TCRdb, only in-frame clones are kept and a portion is missing. The repertoire holds 140,000 to 150,000 clones, approximately 82% seen once, with roughly 10% in the top ten. This sequence was found in a woman in her sixties or seventies in good health and CMV-seropositive. Source material: PBMCs. V is TRBV4-2 and J is TRBJ2-7, with 12 positions matching TRBD2. The CDR3 DNA follows: TGTGCCAGCAGCCAAGCGACTAGCGGGAGCCTAGCCGAGCAGTACTTC. Translated: CASSQATSGSLAEQYF.